This TCR beta chain is from a study of memory CD4+ T cells and cytomegalovirus serostatus. The method was immunoSEQ multiplex PCR; TCRdb's version includes in-frame clones alone and lacks a portion of them. The top ten hold 0.5% to 0.6% of the sample, which has 60,000 to 70,000 clones, around three quarters seen once. Points on this clone: Its antigen is not identified.

The sort gate was single viable CD3+CD4+CD8-CD45RO+ cells for memory CD4+ T cells. Serum IgG to CMV pp150, pp28, p38 and p52 defined serostatus. Positive selection with CD4 microbeads enriched total CD4+ T cells. V was clipped by 6 bases and J by 0 bases; unmatched bases: 7. The length of the CDR3 is 16 residues. Germline CDR1 and CDR2: MNHNY and SVGAGI (reference sequence). Study results and caveats: Of 150 to 200 reported CMV TCRbeta sequences, some 70 were found in memory CD4+ repertoires.

The sequence was obtained from an adult in good health and CMV-seronegative. Some clones in this sample may be carry-over from other donors' samples. Sequenced: memory CD4+ T cells from blood. The chain combines TRBV6-6 with TRBJ1-2; 10 bases are shared with TRBD1. The CDR3 is CASSPGQGTPNYGYTF. The DNA for the CDR3 is TGTGCCAGCAGCCCGGGACAGGGGACCCCTAACTATGGCTACACCTTC.